A single sample is the source of the 6 T cell receptor beta chains below, sequenced in a study of patients and donors after allogeneic stem cell transplantation. A single record per CDR3 protein comes from TCRdb applying MiXCR to the RT-PCR reads. The sample yields roughly 880,000 distinct CDR3 sequences, roughly 18% seen once. Sequencing input: blood, either unsorted or a sorted T cell fraction (not recorded which). All receptors derive from a human donor who was either an allogeneic HSCT recipient or a stem cell or donor lymphocyte infusion donor (not recorded which). It is not recorded whose cells these are; they may come from a transplant donor.

CDR3 sequence reads: CASSYPRGDTQYF. The CDR3 region has the DNA TGTGCCAGCAGTTATCCCAGGGGAGATACGCAGTATTTT. The rearrangement uses TRBV6-2 or TRBV6-3 and TRBJ2-3, with D maybe TRBD1 (6 bases). The germline V gene encodes CDR1 MNHEY and CDR2 SVGEGT. The V end lost 3 bases, the J end lost 5 bases, and 9 bases lay between the germline ends. The CDR3 runs to 13 residues.

This clonotype was seen more than once but under ten times. This chain uses TRBV7-9 with TRBJ2-7, with TRBD1 as a possible D gene (6 bases). Germline-derived CDR1 and CDR2 are SEHNR and FQNEAQ (reference sequence). With 8 bases removed from V and 4 bases from J, the gap between germline ends came to 12 bases. The CDR3 runs to 12 residues. CDR3: CASGIGGYEQYF. CDR3 sequence (DNA): TGTGCCAGCGGCATAGGGGGATACGAGCAGTACTTC.

This rearrangement joins TRBV6-1 to TRBJ1-1; 7 positions match TRBD1. Looked up from germline, CDR1 is MNHNS and CDR2 is SASEGT. CDR3 length equals 14 residues. The junction had 7 bases not matched to a gene; V was cut back by 8 bases and J by 1 base. CDR3 DNA sequence: TGTGCCAGCTCCAAGGGGGCTTCGAACACTGAAGCTTTCTTT. This codes for CASSKGASNTEAFF.

The sample holds many counts of this clonotype. The chain links TRBV5-1 to TRBJ1-2; unclear D gene. The CDR3 consists of 13 residues. Germline V gene sequence: CDR1 SGHRS, CDR2 YFSETQ. Deletions cut 0 bases from V and 6 bases from J, with 9 bases between. The DNA of the CDR3 is TGCGCCAGCAGCTTGGCGCAGGCGGATGGCTACACCTTC. Translating gives CASSLAQADGYTF.

This clonotype was found a few times. The CDR3 is CSAREGVANEKLFF. The CDR3 coding sequence is TGCAGTGCTCGGGAGGGGGTAGCTAATGAAAAACTGTTTTTT. The chain links TRBV20-1 to TRBJ1-4, with a possible D match to TRBD1 (6 bases). Trimming left V 5 bases short and J 3 bases short, with 13 bases between. Germline lookup yields CDR1 DFQATT and CDR2 SNEGSKA (reference sequence). The CDR3 length is 14 residues.

This clonotype was seen a few times. The chain is built from TRBV6-5 and TRBJ2-7; possible D gene TRBD1, 6 bases. The germline CDR1 and CDR2 sequences are MNHEY and SVGAGI. V was pared by 3 bases and J by 2 bases, with 14 bases between. The CDR3 loop spans 15 amino acids. The CDR3 nucleotides read TGTGCCAGCAGTTATTTCCTAGGGGGAGCCTACGAGCAGTACTTC. This codes for CASSYFLGGAYEQYF.